What follows are 32 T cell receptor beta chains derived from one specimen sequenced in a study of T cells in Graves' hyperthyroidism and ophthalmopathy. RNA transcripts yielded amplified TCR beta CDR3 regions. Primed by the HTBI set, a first-round RT-PCR was run on the TCR CDR3. MiXCR, run by TCRdb on the multiplex PCR reads, gives a single entry per CDR3 protein. Here the sample spans approximately 740,000 distinct CDR3 sequences, 12% to 15% being singletons. The source material was blood. The receptors shown here come from a woman younger than 30 with Graves' hyperthyroidism.

This clonotype came up many times. The rearrangement links TRBV18 to TRBJ1-5; a weak D match, TRBD1 (5 bases). Trimming left V 6 bases short and J 2 bases short, with 17 bases between. The germline gives CDR1 KGHSH, CDR2 LQKENI. This CDR3 contains 16 residues. DNA of the CDR3: TGTGCCAGCTCCCCAGCAGTGGGGGGTCGCAATCAGCCCCAGCATTTT. Protein product: CASSPAVGGRNQPQHF.

This clonotype was picked up many times. This sequence joins TRBV2 and TRBJ2-1; 8 positions agree with TRBD2. Per germline, CDR1 SNHLY and CDR2 FYNNEI. V lost 1 base, J lost 3 bases, and 2 bases stayed unmatched. The CDR3 spans 15 residues. For the CDR3, the DNA is TGTGCCAGCAGTGAAGAGACTAGCGTCTACAATGAGCAGTTCTTC. It specifies CASSEETSVYNEQFF.

The V call is TRBV11-1, the J call TRBJ1-4; D is uncertain. Germline CDR1 reads SGHAT; CDR2 reads FQDESV (reference sequence). This CDR3 has 14 amino acids. V gave up 5 bases and J gave up 4 bases, with 11 bases separating them. The CDR3 DNA reads TGTGCCAGCAGCGTGGTTTCGGGTAATGAAAAACTGTTTTTT. Its translation: CASSVVSGNEKLFF. Based on the CDR3 plus reference TRBV11-1 and TRBJ1-4, the full variable domain is EAEVAQSPRYKITEKSQAVAFWCDPISGHATLYWYRQILGQGPELLVQFQDESVVDDSQLPKDRFSAERLKGVDSTLKIQPAELGDSAMYLCASSVVSGNEKLFFGSGTQLSVL.

This clonotype was recorded many times. The chain is built from TRBV27 and TRBJ2-7; possibly TRBD1 for D (6 bases). Germline loops: CDR1 MNHEY, CDR2 SMNVEV (reference sequence). The V end lost 6 bases, the J end lost 1 base, and 16 bases lay between the germline ends. There are 15 residues in the CDR3. CDR3 loop: CASSRPGHGSYEQYF. CDR3 nucleotide sequence: TGTGCCAGCAGCAGGCCGGGACATGGTTCCTACGAGCAGTACTTC.

V is TRBV24-1 and J is TRBJ1-1; 9 bases fit TRBD1. Germline CDR1 is KGHDR and CDR2 is SFDVKD. The CDR3 consists of 15 residues. Trimming took 5 bases from V and 5 from J; bases not matched to a gene: 8. The CDR3 here is CATSGPGQGDTEAFF. CDR3 coding DNA: TGTGCCACCAGTGGCCCGGGACAGGGTGATACTGAAGCTTTCTTT.

Comments on this clonotype: This could be a read error, since a much larger clone is one nucleotide away. The chain employs TRBV20-1 and TRBJ2-1; possible D gene TRBD1, 5 bases. The end of the DNA is better explained by TRBJ2-7, so the J call may be wrong. Germline V gives CDR1 DFQATT, CDR2 SNEGSKA (reference sequence). This CDR3 region has 15 residues. The CDR3 DNA reads as TGCAGTGCTAGAGCCCTGGACACTCCTTACAATGAGCAGTACTTC. The encoded protein is CSARALDTPYNEQYF.

The chain couples TRBV20-1 to TRBJ1-1, with 9 bases aligning to TRBD1. V shed 3 bases and J 1 base; nucleotides not matched to a gene: 6. Germline loops: CDR1 DFQATT, CDR2 SNEGSKA (reference sequence). This CDR3 is 15 amino acids long. The CDR3 sequence: CSARSKGQGNTEAFF. DNA of the CDR3: TGCAGTGCTAGGAGTAAGGGACAGGGGAACACTGAAGCTTTCTTT.

This clonotype was found a few times. The rearrangement joins TRBV4-2 to TRBJ2-3; tentative D call: TRBD2 (5 bases). The CDR3 spans 13 residues. The V end lost 5 bases, the J end lost 6 bases, and 12 bases lay between the germline ends. Germline CDR1 LGHNA, CDR2 YNFKEQ. The CDR3: CASSSSRGDTQYF. The CDR3 coding sequence is TGTGCCAGCAGCTCCAGTCGGGGTGATACGCAGTATTTT.

This clonotype was detected only a few times. This rearrangement joins TRBV4-1 to TRBJ2-3, with D perhaps matching TRBD1 (6 bases). CDR1 and CDR2 (germline): MGHRA, YSYEKL. The V and J ends lost 3 bases and 4 bases respectively, with 14 bases between them. The CDR3 has 15 residues. The CDR3 loop reads CASSQTSSGADTQYF. CDR3 sequence (DNA): TGCGCCAGCAGCCAGACCTCGTCAGGGGCAGATACGCAGTATTTT.

The chain joins TRBV28 to TRBJ1-2; TRBD1 is a possible D gene (5 bases). V was trimmed by 6 bases and J by 5 bases, leaving 19 bases between them. This CDR3 spans 15 amino acids. Germline CDR1 MDHEN, CDR2 SYDVKM. The CDR3 loop is CASSLNTAGYYGYTF. CDR3 sequence (DNA): TGTGCCAGCAGCCTTAACACCGCAGGGTATTATGGCTACACCTTC.

This clonotype was counted between two and nine times. The chain carries TRBV5-1 and TRBJ2-1, with D possibly TRBD2 on 5 matching bases. Trimming removed 2 bases from V and 6 bases from J, with 15 bases in between. CDR1 is SGHRS and CDR2 is YFSETQ in the germline V gene. The CDR3 sequence is 15 residues long. The CDR3 reads CASSFDSAGINEQFF. CDR3 coding DNA: TGCGCCAGCAGCTTTGACTCCGCCGGGATCAATGAGCAGTTCTTC.

The V and J genes are TRBV20-1 and TRBJ2-7, with 13 bases fitting TRBD2. The CDR3 is 14 amino acids. CDR1 DFQATT and CDR2 SNEGSKA come from the germline V gene (reference sequence). V shed 5 bases and J 7 bases; nucleotides not matched to a gene: 8. The CDR3 sequence: CSAPTSGRTEEQYF. CDR3 in DNA: TGCAGTGCTCCGACTAGCGGGAGGACAGAAGAGCAGTACTTC.

There are many counts of this clonotype. CDR3 nucleotide sequence: TGTGCCAGCAGTGAGGTAGGCCTATCCTACGAGCAGTACTTC. Encoded protein: CASSEVGLSYEQYF. The V and J genes are TRBV6-1 and TRBJ2-7, with no clear D. This CDR3 comprises 14 residues. Germline V gene sequence: CDR1 MNHNS, CDR2 SASEGT. Trimming removed 3 bases from V and 1 base from J, with 10 bases in between.

This clonotype was seen at least ten times. V is TRBV27 and J is TRBJ2-1, with TRBD2 matching over 11 bases. There are 18 residues in the CDR3. Looked up from germline, CDR1 is MNHEY and CDR2 is SMNVEV (reference sequence). The V and J ends lost 10 bases and 1 base, in that order; junction bases with no gene match: 15. The CDR3 sequence: CATRRTSGLVGSYNEQFF. The CDR3 DNA reads as TGTGCCACCCGGCGGACTAGCGGGTTAGTGGGGTCCTACAATGAGCAGTTCTTC.

This clonotype was counted a few times. This clone may be a read error of a much larger clone one base away. The genes are TRBV7-2 and TRBJ2-7; D is unresolved. CDR3 length: 14 amino acids. V lost 3 bases, J lost 0 bases, and 9 bases lay in between. CDR1 and CDR2 from the germline V gene are SGHTA and FQGNSA. CDR3 in DNA: TGTGCCAGCAGCTTGATTCCGGCCTCCTACGAGCAGTACTTC. Translated, it gives CASSLIPASYEQYF.

Points on this clonotype: A much larger clone is a single base away; this may be a read error. J is TRBJ2-1 and V is TRBV5-1, with 10 positions matching TRBD2. Per the germline V gene, CDR1 is SGHRS and CDR2 is YFSETQ. The CDR3 runs to 17 residues. The CDR3 protein is CASGLSAGGPVYNEQFF. For the CDR3, the DNA is TGCGCCAGCGGCTTATCAGCGGGAGGGCCAGTGTACAATGAGCAGTTCTTC. The full variable domain, with the rest looked up from reference TRBV5-1 and TRBJ2-1, is KAGVTQTPRYLIKTRGQQVTLSCSPISGHRSVSWYQQTPGQGLQFLFEYFSETQRNKGNFPGRFSGRQFSNSRSEMNVSTLELGDSALYLCASGLSAGGPVYNEQFFGPGTRLTVL.

The V gene is TRBV10-3, the J gene TRBJ2-5; D unresolved. The CDR3 has 14 residues. Per the germline V gene, CDR1 is ENHRY and CDR2 is SYGVKD. Trimming took off 8 bases at V and 5 bases at J, with 18 bases between the two ends. As DNA, the CDR3 is TGTGCCATCCAAAAGGAAGTAGGGCGGGAGACCCAGTACTTC. This gives the protein CAIQKEVGRETQYF.

This rearrangement joins TRBV6-1 to TRBJ2-1; TRBD1 matches at 8 bases. In germline, CDR1 is MNHNS, CDR2 SASEGT. V gave up 5 bases and J gave up 4 bases; unmatched junction bases: 13. The CDR3 loop spans 17 amino acids. The CDR3 protein is CASSPQGARTFYNEQFF. CDR3 coding DNA: TGTGCCAGCAGTCCGCAGGGGGCGCGTACCTTTTACAATGAGCAGTTCTTC.

This clonotype was seen repeatedly, ten times or more. The chain joins TRBV7-2 to TRBJ2-1; 7 bases align to TRBD2. The CDR3 is made up of 16 amino acids. CDR1 and CDR2 from the germline V gene are SGHTA and FQGNSA. With 1 base clipped from V and 5 bases from J, the junction kept 8 bases outside the gene matches. The CDR3 loop is CASSLVPAGSNNEQFF. DNA for the CDR3: TGTGCCAGCAGCTTAGTTCCAGCGGGATCAAACAATGAGCAGTTCTTC.

This clonotype has a handful of counts. This chain connects TRBV20-1 to TRBJ2-3, with no clear D. Trimming pared 0 bases from V and 1 base from J, leaving 8 bases between. CDR3 size: 14 residues. Germline V lookup: CDR1 DFQATT, CDR2 SNEGSKA (reference sequence). CDR3 in amino acids: CSARDGSGTDTQYF. CDR3 in DNA: TGCAGTGCTAGAGATGGATCGGGCACAGATACGCAGTATTTT.

This clonotype was counted only a few times. The chain recombines TRBV7-9 with TRBJ2-3; D could derive from TRBD1 or TRBD2 (5 bases each). CDR3 length equals 14 residues. Germline V gives CDR1 SEHNR, CDR2 FQNEAQ (reference sequence). The V and J ends lost 4 bases and 1 base respectively, with 9 bases between them. The DNA of the CDR3 is TGTGCCAGCAGCTATCGGGACGGCACAGATACGCAGTATTTT. Its translation is CASSYRDGTDTQYF.

This clonotype came up many times. The rearrangement joins TRBV30 to TRBJ2-7; D gene unclear. V shed 0 bases and J shed 7 bases, with 10 bases lying between them. CDR3 length: 12 residues. Germline V CDR1 and CDR2: GTSNPN, SVGIG (reference sequence). In nucleotides, the CDR3 is TGTGCCTGGAGTGTGACCTCGGTGGAGCAGTACTTC. It translates to CAWSVTSVEQYF.

This clonotype has only a few counts. A much larger clone sits a single nucleotide away, making a read error possible. The chain carries TRBV7-9 and TRBJ2-5; the D gene is possibly TRBD1 (6 bases). CDR3 size: 16 residues. Germline CDR1 SEHNR, CDR2 FQNEAQ (reference sequence). CDR3 sequence reads: CASGWGSGAIQEAQYF. CDR3 nucleotide sequence: TGTGCCAGCGGTTGGGGATCAGGGGCCATTCAAGAGGCCCAGTACTTC.

A word on this clonotype: Given a much more abundant clone one base away, this may be a read error. The rearrangement links TRBV3-1 to TRBJ1-1, with a tentative D call TRBD1 (5 bases). Trimming stripped 2 bases from V and 10 bases from J, with 11 bases between. The CDR3 runs to 12 residues. The germline V gene has CDR1 LGHDT and CDR2 YNNKEL (reference sequence). The CDR3 spells CASSQKQGGAFF. In DNA form, the CDR3 reads TGTGCCAGCAGCCAAAAGCAGGGTGGAGCTTTCTTT.

In its sample, this clonotype was seen many times. The chain has TRBV7-9 and TRBJ2-3; maybe TRBD1 (6 bases). From germline, CDR1 is SEHNR and CDR2 FQNEAQ (reference sequence). The CDR3 is made up of 15 amino acids. The V end lost 0 bases, the J end lost 0 bases, and 7 bases lay between the germline ends. The CDR3 bases are TGTGCCAGCAGCTTAGCGGGGGCTAGCACAGATACGCAGTATTTT. It is translated as CASSLAGASTDTQYF. The whole variable domain, remainder taken from reference TRBV7-9 and TRBJ2-3, is DTGVSQNPRHKITKRGQNVTFRCDPISEHNRLYWYRQTLGQGPEFLTYFQNEAQLEKSRLLSDRFSAERPKGSFSTLEIQRTEQGDSAMYLCASSLAGASTDTQYFGPGTRLTVL.

This clonotype has a count of ten or more. V is TRBV4-3 and J is TRBJ2-1; tentatively, D is TRBD2 (6 bases). The germline gives CDR1 LGHNA, CDR2 YSLEER. The CDR3 is 16 residues long. Trimming shortened V by 4 bases and J by 10 bases, and 23 bases separated the two germline ends. The CDR3 spells CASSPIAEDVLEEQFF. In DNA form, the CDR3 reads TGCGCCAGCAGCCCGATAGCGGAAGACGTACTAGAGGAGCAGTTCTTC.

This clonotype was detected many times. J is TRBJ2-4 and V is TRBV20-1; tentative D call: TRBD1 (5 bases). V lost 1 base and J lost 6, with 7 bases in between. Per germline, CDR1 DFQATT and CDR2 SNEGSKA (reference sequence). The CDR3 extends over 12 amino acids. The DNA for the CDR3 is TGCAGTGCTAGAGGGGGCGGAAACATTCAGTACTTC. It is translated as CSARGGGNIQYF.

This clonotype showed up just once. It may be a read error: a sequence one base away is much more abundant. This chain links TRBV11-2 with TRBJ1-5; 8 bases match TRBD1. There are 14 residues in the CDR3. V gave up 8 bases and J gave up 6 bases; unmatched junction bases: 9. CDR1 is SGHAT and CDR2 is FQNNGV in the germline V gene. The CDR3 loop reads CASGDDRGGQPQHF. CDR3 DNA: TGTGCCAGCGGCGACGACAGGGGAGGTCAGCCCCAGCATTTT.

This clonotype was seen many times. This rearrangement joins TRBV2 to TRBJ1-5, with D tentatively TRBD1 (5 bases). The germline gives CDR1 SNHLY, CDR2 FYNNEI. V lost 3 bases and J lost 2, with 14 bases in between. The CDR3 has 16 residues. CDR3 loop: CASSEGQGGGNQPQHF. CDR3 bases: TGTGCCAGCAGTGAGGGGCAGGGTGGGGGCAATCAGCCCCAGCATTTT. Looking up the rest from reference TRBV2 and TRBJ1-5 gives the full variable domain: EPEVTQTPSHQVTQMGQEVILRCVPISNHLYFYWYRQILGQKVEFLVSFYNNEISEKSEIFDDQFSVERPDGSNFTLKIRSTKLEDSAMYFCASSEGQGGGNQPQHFGDGTRLSIL.

The sample holds one count of this clonotype. The CDR3 reads CAISSQGATEAFF. The CDR3 DNA reads TGTGCCATAAGCTCACAGGGGGCCACTGAAGCTTTCTTT. The chain carries TRBV6-1 and TRBJ1-1, with TRBD1 identical over 9 bases. The germline V gene encodes CDR1 MNHNS and CDR2 SASEGT. V lost 10 bases, J lost 4 bases, and 7 bases stayed unmatched. The CDR3 extends over 13 amino acids.

With regard to this clonotype: Germline is not matched at one junction end, which may reflect a read error. The chain has TRBV19 and TRBJ2-2; 9 bases fit TRBD1. Germline CDR1 is LNHDA and CDR2 is SQIVND (reference sequence). CDR3 length equals 14 residues. CDR3 sequence (DNA): TGTGCCAGTAGATGGGACAGGGACACCCGGGAGCTGTTTTTT. This sequence encodes CASRWDRDTRELFF.

This clonotype was seen a handful of times. The rearrangement uses TRBV24-1 and TRBJ2-5; 8 bases match TRBD1. The CDR3 loop spans 13 amino acids. V shed 4 bases, J shed 5 bases, and the junction held 2 bases outside the gene matches. Germline CDR1 and CDR2: KGHDR and SFDVKD. This chain's CDR3 is CATSEGDRETQYF. The CDR3, as DNA: TGTGCCACCAGTGAGGGGGACAGGGAGACCCAGTACTTC.